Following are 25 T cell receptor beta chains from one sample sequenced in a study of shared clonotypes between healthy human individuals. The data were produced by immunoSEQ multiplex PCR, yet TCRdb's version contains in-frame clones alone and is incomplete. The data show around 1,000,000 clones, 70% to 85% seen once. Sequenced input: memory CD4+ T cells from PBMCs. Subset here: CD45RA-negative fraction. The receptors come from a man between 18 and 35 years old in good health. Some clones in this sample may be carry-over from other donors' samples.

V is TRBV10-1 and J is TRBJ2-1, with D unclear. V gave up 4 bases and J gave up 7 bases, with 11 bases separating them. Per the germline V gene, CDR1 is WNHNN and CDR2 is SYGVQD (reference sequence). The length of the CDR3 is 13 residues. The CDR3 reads CASSGQVGNEQFF. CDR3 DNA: TGCGCCAGCAGTGGACAAGTTGGGAATGAGCAGTTCTTC.

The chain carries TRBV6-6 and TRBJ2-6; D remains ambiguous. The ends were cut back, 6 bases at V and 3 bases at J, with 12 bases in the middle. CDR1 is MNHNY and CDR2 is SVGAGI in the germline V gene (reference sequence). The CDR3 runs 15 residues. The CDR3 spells CASRELPLGANVLTF. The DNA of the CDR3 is TGTGCCAGCAGAGAACTTCCTCTTGGGGCCAACGTCCTGACTTTC.

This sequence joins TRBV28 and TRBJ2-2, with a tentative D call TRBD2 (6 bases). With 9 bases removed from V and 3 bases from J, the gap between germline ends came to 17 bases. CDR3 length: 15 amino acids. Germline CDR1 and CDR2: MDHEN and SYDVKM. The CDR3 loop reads CASVISSGDTGELFF. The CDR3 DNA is TGTGCCAGTGTCATCAGCTCGGGAGACACCGGGGAGCTGTTTTTT.

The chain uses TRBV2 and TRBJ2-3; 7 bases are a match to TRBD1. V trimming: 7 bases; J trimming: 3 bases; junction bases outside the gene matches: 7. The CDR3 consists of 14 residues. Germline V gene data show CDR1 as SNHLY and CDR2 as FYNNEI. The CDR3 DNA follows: TGTGCCAGCAAGCAGGACAGGTGGACAGATACGCAGTATTTT. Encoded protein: CASKQDRWTDTQYF.

In nucleotides, the CDR3 is TGTGCCAGCAGCTTTGCGAGCGGGGGAAACTACGAGCAGTACTTC. Translated, it gives CASSFASGGNYEQYF. The chain couples TRBV7-9 to TRBJ2-7, with 8 positions matching TRBD2. CDR1 and CDR2 from the germline V gene are SEHNR and FQNEAQ (reference sequence). The V gene end was trimmed by 3 bases and the J gene end by 3 bases; junction bases not matched to a gene: 7. This CDR3 region has 15 residues.

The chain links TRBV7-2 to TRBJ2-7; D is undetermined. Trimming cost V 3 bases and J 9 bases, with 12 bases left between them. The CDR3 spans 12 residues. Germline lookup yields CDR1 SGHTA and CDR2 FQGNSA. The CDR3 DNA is TGTGCCAGCAGCTTTTTTAATCGAGGGCAGTACTTC. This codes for CASSFFNRGQYF.

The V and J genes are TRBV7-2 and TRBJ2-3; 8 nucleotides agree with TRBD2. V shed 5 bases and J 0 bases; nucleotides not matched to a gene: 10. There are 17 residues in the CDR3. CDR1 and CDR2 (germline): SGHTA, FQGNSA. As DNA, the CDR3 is TGTGCCAGCAGCCTAAGGACTAGCAGCACTAGCACAGATACGCAGTATTTT. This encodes CASSLRTSSTSTDTQYF.

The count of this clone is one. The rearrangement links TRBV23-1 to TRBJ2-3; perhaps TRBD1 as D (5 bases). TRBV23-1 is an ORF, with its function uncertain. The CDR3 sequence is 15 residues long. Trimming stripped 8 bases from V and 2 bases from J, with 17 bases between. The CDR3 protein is CASRPEDSLTDTQYF. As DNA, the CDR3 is TGCGCCAGCCGCCCTGAAGACAGTCTCACAGATACGCAGTATTTT.

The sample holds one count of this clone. The CDR3: CASRGTGNEKLFF. Here the CDR3 DNA reads TGCGCCAGCAGGGGGACAGGGAATGAAAAACTGTTTTTT. The V gene is TRBV10-1, the J gene TRBJ1-4; 9 positions match TRBD1. Trimming at V came to 6 bases and at J to 5 bases, leaving 1 base not matched to a gene. Germline V gives CDR1 WNHNN, CDR2 SYGVQD (reference sequence). The CDR3 spans 13 residues.

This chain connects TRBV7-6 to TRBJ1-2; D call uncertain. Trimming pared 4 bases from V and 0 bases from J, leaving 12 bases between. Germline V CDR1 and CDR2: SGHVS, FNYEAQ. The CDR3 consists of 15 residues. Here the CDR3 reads CASSSQAGSNYGYTF. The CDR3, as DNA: TGTGCCAGCAGCTCTCAGGCAGGCTCTAACTATGGCTACACCTTC.

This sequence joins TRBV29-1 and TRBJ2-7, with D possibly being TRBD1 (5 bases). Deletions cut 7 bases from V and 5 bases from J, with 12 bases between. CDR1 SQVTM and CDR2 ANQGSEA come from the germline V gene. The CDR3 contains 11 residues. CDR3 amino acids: CSAKGIHEQYF. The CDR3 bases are TGCAGCGCCAAGGGGATCCACGAGCAGTACTTC.

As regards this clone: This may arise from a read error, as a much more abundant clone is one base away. The CDR3 loop is CASSPGTSYEQYF. CDR3 bases: TGTGCCAGCAGCCCCGGGACTAGCTACGAGCAGTACTTC. The chain uses TRBV7-3 and TRBJ2-7, with TRBD2 matching 8 bases. The CDR3 has 13 residues. Losses at the gene ends were 5 bases for V and 3 bases for J; bases not matched to a gene: 3. Germline V gene lookup returns CDR1 SGHTA and CDR2 FQGTGA.

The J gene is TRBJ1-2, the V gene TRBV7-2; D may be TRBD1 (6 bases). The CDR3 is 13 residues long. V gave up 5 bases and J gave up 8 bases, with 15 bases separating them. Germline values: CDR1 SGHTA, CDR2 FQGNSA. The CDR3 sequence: CASSQQGPRGYTF. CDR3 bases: TGTGCCAGCAGCCAACAGGGTCCTAGGGGCTACACCTTC. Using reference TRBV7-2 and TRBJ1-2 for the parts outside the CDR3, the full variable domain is GAGVSQSPSNKVTEKGKDVELRCDPISGHTALYWYRQSLGQGLEFLIYFQGNSAPDKSGLPSDRFSAERTGGSVSTLTIQRTQQEDSAVYLCASSQQGPRGYTFGSGTRLTVV.

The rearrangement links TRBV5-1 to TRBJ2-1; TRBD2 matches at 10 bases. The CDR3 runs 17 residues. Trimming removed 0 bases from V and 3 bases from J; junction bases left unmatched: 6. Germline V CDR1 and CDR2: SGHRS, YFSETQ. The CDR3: CASSLGALAGGYNEQFF. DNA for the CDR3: TGCGCCAGCAGCTTGGGGGCCTTAGCGGGAGGCTACAATGAGCAGTTCTTC.

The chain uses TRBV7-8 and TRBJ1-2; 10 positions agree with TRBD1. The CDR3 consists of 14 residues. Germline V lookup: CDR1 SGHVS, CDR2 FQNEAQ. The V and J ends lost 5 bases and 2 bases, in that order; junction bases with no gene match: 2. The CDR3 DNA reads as TGTGCCAGCAGCGAGGACAGGGGGAACTATGGCTACACCTTC. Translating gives CASSEDRGNYGYTF. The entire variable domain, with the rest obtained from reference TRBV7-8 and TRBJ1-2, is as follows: GAGVSQSPRYKVAKRGQDVALRCDPISGHVSLFWYQQALGQGPEFLTYFQNEAQLDKSGLPSDRFFAERPEGSVSTLKIQRTQQEDSAVYLCASSEDRGNYGYTFGSGTRLTVV.

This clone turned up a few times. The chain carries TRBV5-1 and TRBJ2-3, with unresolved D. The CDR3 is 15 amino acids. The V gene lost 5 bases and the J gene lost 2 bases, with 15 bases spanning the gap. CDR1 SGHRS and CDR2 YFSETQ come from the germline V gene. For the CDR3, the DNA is TGCGCCAGCAGGCAAACGGGCGTCTCCACAGATACGCAGTATTTT. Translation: CASRQTGVSTDTQYF.

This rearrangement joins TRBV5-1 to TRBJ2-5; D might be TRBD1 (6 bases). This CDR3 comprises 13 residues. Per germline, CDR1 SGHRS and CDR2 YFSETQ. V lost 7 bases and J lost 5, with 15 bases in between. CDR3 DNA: TGCGCCAGCCTTAGGGGGTCGGGGGAGACCCAGTACTTC. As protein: CASLRGSGETQYF.

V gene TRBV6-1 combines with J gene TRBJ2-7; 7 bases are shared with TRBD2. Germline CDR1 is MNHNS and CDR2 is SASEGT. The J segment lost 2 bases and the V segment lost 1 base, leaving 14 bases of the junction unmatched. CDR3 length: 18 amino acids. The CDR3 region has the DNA TGTGCCAGCAGTGAAGGGAGTATGGGAACTAGCGTAGCCTACGAGCAGTACTTC. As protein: CASSEGSMGTSVAYEQYF.

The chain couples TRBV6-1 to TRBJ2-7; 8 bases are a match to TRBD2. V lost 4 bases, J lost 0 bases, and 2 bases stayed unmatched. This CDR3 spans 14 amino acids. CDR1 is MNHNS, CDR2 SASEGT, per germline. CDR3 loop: CASSGTSNSYEQYF. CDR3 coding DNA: TGTGCCAGCAGTGGGACTAGCAACTCCTACGAGCAGTACTTC.

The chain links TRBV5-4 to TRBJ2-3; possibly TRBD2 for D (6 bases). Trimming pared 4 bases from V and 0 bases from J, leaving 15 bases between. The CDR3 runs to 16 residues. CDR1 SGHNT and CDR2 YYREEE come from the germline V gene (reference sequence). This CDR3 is CASSTATRTSTDTQYF. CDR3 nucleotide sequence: TGTGCCAGCAGCACCGCGACTAGGACAAGCACAGATACGCAGTATTTT.

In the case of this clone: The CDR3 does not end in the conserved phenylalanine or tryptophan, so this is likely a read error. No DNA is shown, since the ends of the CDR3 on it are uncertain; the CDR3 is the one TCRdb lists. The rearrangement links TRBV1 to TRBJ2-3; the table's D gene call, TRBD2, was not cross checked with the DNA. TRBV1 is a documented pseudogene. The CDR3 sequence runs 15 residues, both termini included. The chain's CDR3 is CTSSQDRGRPDTQYL.

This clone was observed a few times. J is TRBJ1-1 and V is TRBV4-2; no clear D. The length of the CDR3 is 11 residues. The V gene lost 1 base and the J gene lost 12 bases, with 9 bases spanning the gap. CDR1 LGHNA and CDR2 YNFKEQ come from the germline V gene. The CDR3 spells CASSQGASSFF. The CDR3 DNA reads TGTGCCAGCAGCCAAGGGGCGAGTTCTTTCTTT.

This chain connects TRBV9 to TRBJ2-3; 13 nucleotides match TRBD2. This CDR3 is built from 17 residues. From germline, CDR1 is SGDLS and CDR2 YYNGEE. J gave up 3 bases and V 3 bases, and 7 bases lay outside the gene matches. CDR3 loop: CASSAGGTSGATDTQYF. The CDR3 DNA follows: TGTGCCAGCAGCGCTGGTGGGACTAGCGGGGCGACAGATACGCAGTATTTT.

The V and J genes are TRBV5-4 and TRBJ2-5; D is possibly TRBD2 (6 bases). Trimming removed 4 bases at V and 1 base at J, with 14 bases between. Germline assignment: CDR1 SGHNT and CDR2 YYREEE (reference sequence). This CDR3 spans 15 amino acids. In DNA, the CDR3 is TGTGCCAGCAGCCAGGTAGCGGATCTCCAAGAGACCCAGTACTTC. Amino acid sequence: CASSQVADLQETQYF.

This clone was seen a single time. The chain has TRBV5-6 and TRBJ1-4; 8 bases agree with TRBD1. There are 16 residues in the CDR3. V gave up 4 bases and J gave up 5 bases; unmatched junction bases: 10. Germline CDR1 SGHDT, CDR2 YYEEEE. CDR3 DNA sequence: TGTGCCAGCAGCCGGCCCGGACAGGGAAGAAATGAAAAACTGTTTTTT. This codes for CASSRPGQGRNEKLFF.